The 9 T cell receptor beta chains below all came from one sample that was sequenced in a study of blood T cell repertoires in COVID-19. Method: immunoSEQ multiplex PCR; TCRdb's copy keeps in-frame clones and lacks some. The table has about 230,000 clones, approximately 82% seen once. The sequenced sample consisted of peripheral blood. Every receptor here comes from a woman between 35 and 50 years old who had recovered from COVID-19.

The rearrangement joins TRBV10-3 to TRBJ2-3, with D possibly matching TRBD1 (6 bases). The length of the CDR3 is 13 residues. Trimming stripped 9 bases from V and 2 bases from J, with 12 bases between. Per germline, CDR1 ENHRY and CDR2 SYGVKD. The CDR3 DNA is TGTGCCATGGCCAGGGGTTTCACAGATACGCAGTATTTT. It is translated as CAMARGFTDTQYF.

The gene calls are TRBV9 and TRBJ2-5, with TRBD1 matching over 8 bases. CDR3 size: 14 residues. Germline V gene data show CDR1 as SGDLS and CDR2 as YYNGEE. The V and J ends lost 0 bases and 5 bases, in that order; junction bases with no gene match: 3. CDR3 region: CASSVEHRGETQYF. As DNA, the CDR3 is TGTGCCAGCAGCGTAGAGCACAGGGGGGAGACCCAGTACTTC. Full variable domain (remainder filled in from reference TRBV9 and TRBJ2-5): DSGVTQTPKHLITATGQRVTLRCSPRSGDLSVYWYQQSLDQGLQFLIQYYNGEERAKGNILERFSAQQFPDLHSELNLSSLELGDSALYFCASSVEHRGETQYFGPGTRLLVL.

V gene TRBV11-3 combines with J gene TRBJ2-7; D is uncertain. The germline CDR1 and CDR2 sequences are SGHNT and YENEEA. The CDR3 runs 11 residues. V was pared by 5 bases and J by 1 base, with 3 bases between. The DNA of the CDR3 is TGTGCCAGCAGCCCTTCCTACGAGCAGTACTTC. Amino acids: CASSPSYEQYF.

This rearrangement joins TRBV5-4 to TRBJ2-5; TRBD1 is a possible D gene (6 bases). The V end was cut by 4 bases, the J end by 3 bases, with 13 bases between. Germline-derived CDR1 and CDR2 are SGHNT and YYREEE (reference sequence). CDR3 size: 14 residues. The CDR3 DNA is TGTGCCAGCAGCCGCCGTGGGGGCGAAGAGACCCAGTACTTC. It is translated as CASSRRGGEETQYF. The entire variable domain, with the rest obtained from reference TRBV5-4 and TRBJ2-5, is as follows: ETGVTQSPTHLIKTRGQQVTLRCSSQSGHNTVSWYQQALGQGPQFIFQYYREEENGRGNFPPRFSGLQFPNYSSELNVNALELDDSALYLCASSRRGGEETQYFGPGTRLLVL.

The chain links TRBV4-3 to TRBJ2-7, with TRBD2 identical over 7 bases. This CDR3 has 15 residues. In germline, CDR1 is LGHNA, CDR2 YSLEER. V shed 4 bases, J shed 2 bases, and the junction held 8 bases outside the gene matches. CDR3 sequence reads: CASSPAGTTPYEQYF. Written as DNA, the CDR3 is TGCGCCAGCAGCCCTGCGGGGACTACCCCCTACGAGCAGTACTTC.

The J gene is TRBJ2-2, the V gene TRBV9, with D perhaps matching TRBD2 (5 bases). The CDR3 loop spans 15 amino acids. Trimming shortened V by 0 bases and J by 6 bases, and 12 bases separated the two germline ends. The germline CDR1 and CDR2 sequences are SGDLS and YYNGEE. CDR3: CASSVDRGQPGELFF. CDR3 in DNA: TGTGCCAGCAGCGTAGACCGCGGGCAGCCCGGGGAGCTGTTTTTT. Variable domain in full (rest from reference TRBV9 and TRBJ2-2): DSGVTQTPKHLITATGQRVTLRCSPRSGDLSVYWYQQSLDQGLQFLIQYYNGEERAKGNILERFSAQQFPDLHSELNLSSLELGDSALYFCASSVDRGQPGELFFGEGSRLTVL.

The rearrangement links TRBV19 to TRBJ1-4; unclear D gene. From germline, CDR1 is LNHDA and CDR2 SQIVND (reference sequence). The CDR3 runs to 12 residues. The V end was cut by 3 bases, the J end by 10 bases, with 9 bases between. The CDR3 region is CASSITEGKLFF. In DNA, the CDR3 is TGTGCCAGTAGTATCACAGAGGGAAAACTGTTTTTT.

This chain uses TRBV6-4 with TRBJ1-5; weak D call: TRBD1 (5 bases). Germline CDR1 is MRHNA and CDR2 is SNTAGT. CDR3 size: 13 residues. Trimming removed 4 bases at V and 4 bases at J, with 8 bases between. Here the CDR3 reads CASSVTENQPQHF. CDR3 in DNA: TGTGCCAGCAGTGTGACAGAAAATCAGCCCCAGCATTTT.

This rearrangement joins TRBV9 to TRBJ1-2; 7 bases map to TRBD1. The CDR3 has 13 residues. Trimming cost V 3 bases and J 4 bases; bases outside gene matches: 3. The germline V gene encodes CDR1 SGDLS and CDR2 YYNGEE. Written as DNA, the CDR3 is TGTGCCAGCAGCGCCGGGACAGCCTATGGCTACACCTTC. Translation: CASSAGTAYGYTF.